Reported below is one T cell receptor (beta chain). This sample stems from a study of T cell clones after liver transplantation. Study-level background: TCRbeta sequencing after a pre-transplant mixed lymphocyte reaction identified graft-donor-reactive clones, later tracked in post-transplant blood.

The CDR3 contains 16 residues. Germline lookup yields CDR1 MGHRA and CDR2 YSYEKL. Produced via immunoSEQ multiplex PCR; TCRdb's table is partial and in-frame only. This table holds 5,000 to 6,500 clones, 80% found once. This chain connects TRBV4-1 to TRBJ2-7; D gene uncertain. Near its end, the DNA agrees better with TRBJ2-1, so the J call may be wrong. This TCR derives from a human patient who received a liver transplant. The graft donor may have contributed some T cells. Sequencing was performed on CD8+ T cells from blood, taken 46 months after liver transplant. This CDR3 reads CASSLIGGSSYNEQFF. DNA for the CDR3: TGCGCCAGCAGCCTAATCGGCGGAAGCTCCTACAATGAGCAGTTCTTC.